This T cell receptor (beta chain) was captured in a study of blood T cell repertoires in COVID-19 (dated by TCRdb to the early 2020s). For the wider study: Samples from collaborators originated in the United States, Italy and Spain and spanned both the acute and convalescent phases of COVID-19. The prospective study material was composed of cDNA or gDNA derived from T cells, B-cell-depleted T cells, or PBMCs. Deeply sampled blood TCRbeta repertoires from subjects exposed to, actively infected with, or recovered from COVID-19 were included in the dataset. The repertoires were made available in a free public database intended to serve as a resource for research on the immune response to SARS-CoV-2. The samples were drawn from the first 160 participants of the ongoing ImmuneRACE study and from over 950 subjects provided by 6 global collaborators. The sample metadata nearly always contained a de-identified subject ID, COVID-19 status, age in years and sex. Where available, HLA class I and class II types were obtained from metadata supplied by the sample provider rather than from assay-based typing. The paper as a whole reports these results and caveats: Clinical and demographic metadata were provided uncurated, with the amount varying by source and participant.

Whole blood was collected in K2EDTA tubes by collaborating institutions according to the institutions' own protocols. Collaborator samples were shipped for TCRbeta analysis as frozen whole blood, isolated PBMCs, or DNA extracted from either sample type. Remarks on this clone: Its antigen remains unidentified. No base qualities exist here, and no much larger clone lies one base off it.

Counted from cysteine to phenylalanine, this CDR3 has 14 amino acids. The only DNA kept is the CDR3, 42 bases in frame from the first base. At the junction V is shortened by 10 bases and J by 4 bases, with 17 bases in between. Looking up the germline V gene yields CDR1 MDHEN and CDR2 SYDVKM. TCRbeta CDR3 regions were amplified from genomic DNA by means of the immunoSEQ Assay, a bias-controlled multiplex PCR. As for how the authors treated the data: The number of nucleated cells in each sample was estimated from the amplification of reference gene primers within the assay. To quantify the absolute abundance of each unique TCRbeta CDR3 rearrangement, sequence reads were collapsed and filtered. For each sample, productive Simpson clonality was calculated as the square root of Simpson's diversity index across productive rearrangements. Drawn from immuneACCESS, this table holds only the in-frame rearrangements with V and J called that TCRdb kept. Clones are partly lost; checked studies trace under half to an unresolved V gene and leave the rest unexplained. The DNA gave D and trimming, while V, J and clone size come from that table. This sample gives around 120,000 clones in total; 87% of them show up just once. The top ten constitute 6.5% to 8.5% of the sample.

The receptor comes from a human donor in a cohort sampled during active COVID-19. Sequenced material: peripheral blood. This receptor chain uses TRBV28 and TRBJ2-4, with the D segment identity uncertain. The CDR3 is CAIRAPPPKNIQYF. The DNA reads TGTGCCATTCGAGCTCCCCCTCCAAAAAACATTCAGTACTTC. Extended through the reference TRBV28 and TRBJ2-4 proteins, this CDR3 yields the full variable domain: DVKVTQSSRYLVKRTGEKVFLECVQDMDHENMFWYRQDPGLGLRLIYFSYDVKMKEKGDIPEGYSVSREKKERFSLILESASTNQTSMYLCAIRAPPPKNIQYFGAGTRLSVL.